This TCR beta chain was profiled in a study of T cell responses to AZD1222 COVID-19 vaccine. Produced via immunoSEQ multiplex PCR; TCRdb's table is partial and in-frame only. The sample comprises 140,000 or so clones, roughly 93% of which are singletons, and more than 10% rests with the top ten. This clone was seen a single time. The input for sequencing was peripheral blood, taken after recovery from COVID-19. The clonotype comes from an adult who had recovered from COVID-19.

CDR3 nucleotides: TGTGCCAGCAGCCTTGGGACAGGGGCCGGGGAGCTGTTTTTT. Residues: CASSLGTGAGELFF. The J gene is TRBJ2-2, the V gene TRBV14, with TRBD1 identical over 10 bases. The germline CDR1 and CDR2 sequences are SGHDN and FVKESK. This CDR3 is 14 amino acids long. Trimming took 4 bases from V and 6 from J; bases not matched to a gene: 2. Full variable domain (rest looked up from reference TRBV14 and TRBJ2-2): EAGVTQFPSHSVIEKGQTVTLRCDPISGHDNLYWYRRVMGKEIKFLLHFVKESKQDESGMPNNRFLAERTGGTYSTLKVQPAELEDSGVYFCASSLGTGAGELFFGEGSRLTVL.